These T cell receptor beta chains were read from a single sample in a study of CD8+ T cells in alopecia areata. The repertoire was sequenced with immunoSEQ multiplex PCR; TCRdb's copy has only in-frame clones and lacks some. This sample yields over 150,000 clones, of which roughly 64% are seen a single time; 10% to 15% belongs to the top ten. The sample was CD8+ T cells sorted from blood, taken at week 24, from a patient treated with tofacitinib. The source is a human donor with alopecia areata. The CDR3 runs from the conserved cysteine through the conserved F or W. D genes are given only for firm matches. Clone sizes are given selectively: once, few, many, or a class where the clone is expanded.

D: NA; size: NA; V: TRBV5-6; J: TRBJ1-5; DNA: TGTGCCAGCAGCTCCGGAAGGGGTGAAGTTCAGCCCCAGCATTTT; CDR3: CASSSGRGEVQPQHF
D: TRBD1; size: NA; V: TRBV30; J: TRBJ1-1; DNA: TGTGCCTTATGGACAGGGGGCACTGAAGCTTTCTTT; CDR3: CALWTGGTEAFF
D: TRBD1; size: NA; V: TRBV30; J: TRBJ2-3; DNA: TGTGCCTGGAGTGTACTCGGTAGGGGGCAGGATACGCAGTATTTT; CDR3: CAWSVLGRGQDTQYF
D: TRBD1; size: NA; V: TRBV30; J: TRBJ1-5; DNA: TGTGCCTGGGGGGGACAGGGCAGTCAGCCCCAGCATTTT; CDR3: CAWGGQGSQPQHF
D: NA; size: NA; V: TRBV13; J: TRBJ1-5; DNA: TGTGCCAGCAGCTTAGCGGGTCGCAATCAGCCCCAGCATTTT; CDR3: CASSLAGRNQPQHF
D: NA; size: once; V: TRBV4-1; J: TRBJ1-5; DNA: TGCGCCAGCAGCCCCTCGAACAATCAGCCCCAGCATTTT; CDR3: CASSPSNNQPQHF
D: NA; size: few; V: TRBV5-1; J: TRBJ2-7; DNA: TGCGCCAGCAGCTTGCGACAAGGGGCGAGCGAGCAGTACTTC; CDR3: CASSLRQGASEQYF
D: NA; size: NA; V: TRBV6-5; J: TRBJ2-1; DNA: TGTGCCAGCAGCGCTTTCGGCTCCTACAATGAGCAGTTCTTC; CDR3: CASSAFGSYNEQFF
D: NA; size: NA; V: TRBV9; J: TRBJ2-3; DNA: TGTGCCAGCAGCGGAGTCCGGGGACCCAGCACAGATACGCAGTATTTT; CDR3: CASSGVRGPSTDTQYF
D: NA; size: NA; V: TRBV11-2; J: TRBJ2-1; DNA: TGTGCCAGCAGCTCAGAGAGGGCCGACAATGAGCAGTTCTTC; CDR3: CASSSERADNEQFF
D: TRBD2; size: few; V: TRBV5-6; J: TRBJ2-7; DNA: TGTGCCAGCAGCTTGGCGGGGACTAGCGGCTACGAGCAGTACTTC; CDR3: CASSLAGTSGYEQYF